These 21 T cell receptor beta chains were all obtained from the same sample, sequenced in a study of CD8+ T cells in alopecia areata. Extraction and reverse transcription of RNA yielded cDNA as the sequencing template. Produced via immunoSEQ multiplex PCR; TCRdb's table is partial and in-frame only. In the table there are 90,000 to 130,000 clones, 58% of which are singletons. Sequencing used NKG2D-low CD8+ T cells sorted from blood. These receptors were taken from a human donor with alopecia areata.

The genes are TRBV6-6 and TRBJ2-1, with 9 bases lining up with TRBD2. The CDR3 runs 15 residues. Germline CDR1 is MNHNY and CDR2 is SVGAGI (reference sequence). Losses at the gene ends were 2 bases for V and 7 bases for J; bases not matched to a gene: 6. The CDR3 protein is CASSYGLAGLNEQFF. CDR3 DNA: TGTGCCAGCAGTTACGGGCTAGCGGGACTGAATGAGCAGTTCTTC.

This chain uses TRBV5-6 with TRBJ1-1; the D gene is possibly TRBD1 (6 bases). V gave up 4 bases and J gave up 3 bases, with 25 bases separating them. CDR1 is SGHDT and CDR2 is YYEEEE in the germline V gene. The CDR3 length is 18 residues. The CDR3 bases are TGTGCCAGCAGCCTACTCCGGGAAACAGGGTATCCAGACACTGAAGCTTTCTTT. It codes for CASSLLRETGYPDTEAFF. Full variable domain (missing parts from reference TRBV5-6 and TRBJ1-1): DAGVTQSPTHLIKTRGQQVTLRCSPKSGHDTVSWYQQALGQGPQFIFQYYEEEERQRGNFPDRFSGHQFPNYSSELNVNALLLGDSALYLCASSLLRETGYPDTEAFFGQGTRLTVV.

The chain uses TRBV27 and TRBJ2-5; D is perhaps TRBD1 (5 bases). Germline CDR1 and CDR2: MNHEY and SMNVEV (reference sequence). The CDR3 sequence is 17 residues long. Between the trimmed V and J ends, which lost 5 bases and 10 bases, there was a span of 29 bases. The CDR3 loop reads CASSPSSYRKLRDDQYF. The CDR3 DNA is TGTGCCAGCAGTCCTTCATCCTACAGGAAGCTCAGAGATGACCAGTACTTC.

The chain carries TRBV7-3 and TRBJ2-1, with D maybe TRBD1 (6 bases). V was trimmed by 7 bases and J by 6 bases, leaving 10 bases between them. Germline assignment: CDR1 SGHTA and CDR2 FQGTGA. This CDR3 spans 12 amino acids. CDR3 sequence (DNA): TGTGCCAGCACCCTAGGGGGCAATGAGCAGTTCTTC. Protein product: CASTLGGNEQFF.

This clone showed up just a few times. The rearrangement uses TRBV28 and TRBJ1-5; no clear D. The germline V and J ends were trimmed by 2 bases and 0 bases, with 5 bases remaining between them. The CDR3 consists of 14 residues. Germline CDR1 reads MDHEN; CDR2 reads SYDVKM. The CDR3 region has the DNA TGTGCCAGCAGTTTACAAGATAGCAATCAGCCCCAGCATTTT. As protein: CASSLQDSNQPQHF.

This clone occurred a few times. The V call is TRBV13, the J call TRBJ2-7; TRBD2 matches 11 bases. Looked up from germline, CDR1 is PRHDT and CDR2 is FYEKMQ (reference sequence). With V trimmed by 4 bases and J by 3 bases, 5 bases remained unmatched. This CDR3 region has 15 residues. The CDR3 nucleotides are TGTGCCAGCAGCTCCGGGACTAGCGGTTTCTACGAGCAGTACTTC. Translation: CASSSGTSGFYEQYF.

The chain recombines TRBV4-1 with TRBJ2-7, with 11 bases matching TRBD2. Trimming removed 1 base from V and 2 bases from J; junction bases left unmatched: 4. CDR3 size: 16 residues. Germline values: CDR1 MGHRA, CDR2 YSYEKL. The DNA for the CDR3 is TGCGCCAGCAGCCAAGTGGCGGGACTAGCGGCCTACGAGCAGTACTTC. It is translated as CASSQVAGLAAYEQYF.

A few counts support this clone. The chain has TRBV5-1 and TRBJ1-1, with D unresolved. This CDR3 is built from 11 residues. Germline CDR1 and CDR2: SGHRS and YFSETQ. With 6 bases removed from V and 5 bases from J, the gap between germline ends came to 8 bases. CDR3 amino acids: CASKLGTEAFF. As DNA, the CDR3 is TGCGCCAGCAAGTTGGGGACTGAAGCTTTCTTT.

V usage is TRBV5-1 and J usage is TRBJ1-1, with D possibly matching TRBD1 (5 bases). V was cut by 0 bases and J by 3 bases, with 9 bases left in between. Germline assignment: CDR1 SGHRS and CDR2 YFSETQ. The CDR3 runs to 14 residues. CDR3 coding DNA: TGCGCCAGCAGCTTGGGCCAGGGATACACTGAAGCTTTCTTT. Translated, it gives CASSLGQGYTEAFF. Variable domain in full (rest from reference TRBV5-1 and TRBJ1-1): KAGVTQTPRYLIKTRGQQVTLSCSPISGHRSVSWYQQTPGQGLQFLFEYFSETQRNKGNFPGRFSGRQFSNSRSEMNVSTLELGDSALYLCASSLGQGYTEAFFGQGTRLTVV.

This chain joins TRBV7-3 and TRBJ1-1; D is unresolved. Trimming took off 1 base at V and 1 base at J, with 10 bases between the two ends. The CDR3 covers 15 residues. Per the germline V gene, CDR1 is SGHTA and CDR2 is FQGTGA. Here the CDR3 reads CASSLNPPPNTEAFF. In DNA form, the CDR3 reads TGTGCCAGCAGCTTAAATCCTCCTCCGAACACTGAAGCTTTCTTT.

This rearrangement joins TRBV19 to TRBJ2-7; D gene uncertain. This CDR3 spans 12 amino acids. Germline V gene sequence: CDR1 LNHDA, CDR2 SQIVND (reference sequence). The V end lost 2 bases, the J end lost 2 bases, and 4 bases lay between the germline ends. The CDR3 sequence: CASSITPYEQYF. The CDR3 nucleotides are TGTGCCAGTAGTATAACACCCTACGAGCAGTACTTC.

In its sample, this clone was seen a few times. V is TRBV6-4 and J is TRBJ2-1, with TRBD2 as a possible D gene (6 bases). The CDR3 runs 14 residues. Germline CDR1 MRHNA, CDR2 SNTAGT. V shed 4 bases and J shed 8 bases, with 15 bases lying between them. For the CDR3, the DNA is TGTGCCAGCAGTGTAGGGGCGGGGATGGATGAGCAGTTCTTC. It encodes CASSVGAGMDEQFF.

This clone was found once. The rearrangement links TRBV27 to TRBJ1-5, with D uncertain. Trimming pared 0 bases from V and 6 bases from J, leaving 12 bases between. CDR3 size: 15 residues. Germline V CDR1 and CDR2: MNHEY, SMNVEV (reference sequence). The CDR3 coding sequence is TGTGCCAGCAGTTTATCGATCGGAGTGGGTCAGCCCCAGCATTTT. Its translation: CASSLSIGVGQPQHF.

The chain combines TRBV7-9 with TRBJ2-5, with TRBD1 identical over 9 bases. Germline lookup yields CDR1 SEHNR and CDR2 FQNEAQ (reference sequence). The length of the CDR3 is 14 residues. V dropped 5 bases and J dropped 6; count of bases not matched to a gene: 7. CDR3 bases: TGTGCCAGCAGCACCGGGACAGGGAGGAAGACCCAGTACTTC. It codes for CASSTGTGRKTQYF.

This clone showed up just a few times. V is TRBV6-5 and J is TRBJ2-7; D gene uncertain. The length of the CDR3 is 14 residues. Trimming shortened V by 4 bases and J by 1 base, and 11 bases separated the two germline ends. Per the germline V gene, CDR1 is MNHEY and CDR2 is SVGAGI. CDR3 in DNA: TGTGCCAGCAGTTCACCGCTAGGGTCCTACGAGCAGTACTTC. It encodes CASSSPLGSYEQYF.

The J gene is TRBJ2-1, the V gene TRBV7-3, with a tentative D call TRBD1 (6 bases). V was shortened by 5 bases and J by 3 bases, with 14 bases between the two germline ends. Germline V CDR1 and CDR2: SGHTA, FQGTGA. The CDR3 runs to 15 residues. CDR3 sequence: CASSPLEQGYNEQFF. In DNA form, the CDR3 reads TGTGCCAGCAGCCCCTTAGAACAGGGCTACAATGAGCAGTTCTTC.

The CDR3 sequence is CASSAAYTRYEQYF. The CDR3 nucleotides read TGTGCCAGCAGTGCCGCCTATACTAGGTACGAGCAGTACTTC. V and J are TRBV28 and TRBJ2-7; perhaps TRBD2 as D (5 bases). The CDR3 covers 14 residues. CDR1 and CDR2 from the germline V gene are MDHEN and SYDVKM. The V end lost 5 bases, the J end lost 4 bases, and 15 bases lay between the germline ends.

The chain employs TRBV10-3 and TRBJ2-1, with 10 positions matching TRBD2. The V segment lost 10 bases and the J segment 5 bases; nucleotides outside the gene matches: 8. The CDR3 runs 14 residues. The V gene's germline CDR1 is ENHRY and CDR2 SYGVKD. Here the CDR3 DNA reads TGTGCCACTCGGGTAGCGGGAGGAAACAATGAGCAGTTCTTC. Residues: CATRVAGGNNEQFF.

The chain uses TRBV2 and TRBJ2-1; D is uncertain. Germline assignment: CDR1 SNHLY and CDR2 FYNNEI. Trimming took 1 base from V and 0 from J, leaving 7 bases between them. This CDR3 spans 15 amino acids. The CDR3 DNA is TGTGCCAGCAGTGAAGGGTACCTCTCCTACAATGAGCAGTTCTTC. Translating gives CASSEGYLSYNEQFF.

Only a few counts were recorded for this clone. This chain links TRBV29-1 with TRBJ2-2, with D possibly being TRBD1 or TRBD2 (5 bases each). CDR1 is SQVTM and CDR2 is ANQGSEA in the germline V gene. V lost 3 bases and J lost 4, with 9 bases in between. The CDR3 covers 13 residues. As DNA, the CDR3 is TGCAGCGTTGATGGGGGTTTCACCGGGGAGCTGTTTTTT. It encodes CSVDGGFTGELFF.

This clone was observed a handful of times. This chain uses TRBV5-1 with TRBJ2-7; maybe TRBD1 (6 bases). CDR3 length equals 13 residues. V gave up 3 bases and J gave up 1 base, with 8 bases separating them. Germline V gene data show CDR1 as SGHRS and CDR2 as YFSETQ. The CDR3 DNA is TGCGCCAGCAGCTATGGACAGTCCTACGAGCAGTACTTC. Translated: CASSYGQSYEQYF.